The 8 T cell receptor beta chains listed next were all sequenced from one sample in a study of blood T cell repertoires in COVID-19. TCRdb's table, derived via immunoSEQ multiplex PCR, lists solely in-frame clones and lacks some. The sample includes a few hundred thousand clones, roughly nine tenths seen only once; the top ten take 1.5% to 2%. Sequencing was done on a sample of peripheral blood. The receptors come from a woman in her 30s with COVID-19, enrolled during active disease.

This clone was picked up a small number of times. The CDR3, as DNA: TGTGCCAGCAGCCCGGACAGAAACTCTGGAAACACCATATATTTT. Its protein is CASSPDRNSGNTIYF. The chain carries TRBV7-2 and TRBJ1-3; tentative D call: TRBD1 (6 bases). The V end was cut by 5 bases, the J end by 0 bases, with 11 bases between. The germline V gene encodes CDR1 SGHTA and CDR2 FQGNSA. The CDR3 length is 15 residues. The full variable domain, with the rest looked up from reference TRBV7-2 and TRBJ1-3, is GAGVSQSPSNKVTEKGKDVELRCDPISGHTALYWYRQSLGQGLEFLIYFQGNSAPDKSGLPSDRFSAERTGGSVSTLTIQRTQQEDSAVYLCASSPDRNSGNTIYFGEGSWLTVV.

This clone came up a few times. The chain links TRBV12-3 or TRBV12-4 to TRBJ1-1, with D perhaps matching TRBD1 (5 bases). The CDR3 has 13 amino acids. Trimming stripped 5 bases from V and 6 bases from J, with 13 bases between. CDR3 in amino acids: CASSGGVYAEAFF. In nucleotides, the CDR3 is TGTGCCAGCAGTGGAGGGGTTTACGCTGAAGCTTTCTTT.

This chain joins TRBV9 and TRBJ2-2; 8 bases match TRBD1. Trimming cost V 3 bases and J 0 bases; bases outside gene matches: 4. This CDR3 is 16 amino acids long. Germline CDR1 SGDLS, CDR2 YYNGEE. CDR3 DNA sequence: TGTGCCAGCAGCGCTCGACAGGGGACGAACACCGGGGAGCTGTTTTTT. Translating it yields CASSARQGTNTGELFF.

The V gene is TRBV14, the J gene TRBJ2-1; D gene unclear. The germline CDR1 and CDR2 sequences are SGHDN and FVKESK. CDR3 length: 12 residues. V was clipped by 6 bases and J by 6 bases, with 9 bases between them. In nucleotides, the CDR3 is TGTGCCAGCAGTCTTTCACTCAATGAGCAGTTCTTC. It is translated as CASSLSLNEQFF.

V is TRBV11-3 and J is TRBJ1-1, with D unresolved. The CDR3 is made up of 16 amino acids. CDR1 and CDR2 from the germline V gene are SGHNT and YENEEA. Trimming removed 1 base at V and 0 bases at J, with 12 bases between. CDR3 residues: CASSLGLEIMNTEAFF. DNA of the CDR3: TGTGCCAGCAGCTTAGGGTTGGAGATAATGAACACTGAAGCTTTCTTT.

The rearrangement links TRBV28 to TRBJ2-1, with 8 bases lining up with TRBD1. Trimming removed 6 bases from V and 0 bases from J; junction bases left unmatched: 7. This CDR3 region has 16 residues. Germline lookup yields CDR1 MDHEN and CDR2 SYDVKM. The CDR3 loop is CASRNRGVGSYNEQFF. The CDR3 nucleotides read TGTGCCAGCAGAAACAGGGGGGTTGGCTCCTACAATGAGCAGTTCTTC.

This clone has a single count. This rearrangement joins TRBV9 to TRBJ2-3; tentatively, D is TRBD2 (6 bases). CDR3 length: 15 amino acids. Trimming cost V 3 bases and J 3 bases, with 14 bases left between them. Per the germline V gene, CDR1 is SGDLS and CDR2 is YYNGEE. The CDR3 DNA sequence: TGTGCCAGCAGCGCGACTAGAATTGGTACAGATACGCAGTATTTT. Translation: CASSATRIGTDTQYF.

The rearrangement joins TRBV7-2 to TRBJ1-2, with no clear D. CDR1 is SGHTA, CDR2 FQGNSA, per germline. Trimming removed 5 bases at V and 2 bases at J, with 15 bases between. CDR3 length: 15 residues. The CDR3 spells CASSASRRSNYGYTF. CDR3 bases: TGTGCCAGCAGCGCATCCCGGCGGTCCAACTATGGCTACACCTTC.